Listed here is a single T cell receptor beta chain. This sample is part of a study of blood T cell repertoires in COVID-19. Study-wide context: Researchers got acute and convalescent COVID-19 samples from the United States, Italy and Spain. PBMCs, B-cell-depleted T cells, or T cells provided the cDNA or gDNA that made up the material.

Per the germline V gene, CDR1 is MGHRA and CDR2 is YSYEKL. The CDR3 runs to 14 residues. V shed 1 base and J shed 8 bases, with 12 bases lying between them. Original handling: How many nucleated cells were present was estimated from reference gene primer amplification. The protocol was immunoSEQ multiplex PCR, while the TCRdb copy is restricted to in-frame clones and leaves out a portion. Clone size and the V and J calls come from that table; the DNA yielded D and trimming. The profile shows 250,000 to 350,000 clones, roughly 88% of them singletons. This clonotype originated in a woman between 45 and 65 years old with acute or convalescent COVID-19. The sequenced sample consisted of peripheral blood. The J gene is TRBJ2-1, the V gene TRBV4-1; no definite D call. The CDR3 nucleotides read TGCGCCAGCAGCCAAGCGGAGATCGTCTATGAGCAGTTCTTC. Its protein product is CASSQAEIVYEQFF.